This T cell receptor (beta chain) emerged from a study of blood T cell repertoires in COVID-19. Study as a whole: COVID-19 samples, acute and convalescent, were from the United States, Italy and Spain. PBMCs, B-cell-depleted T cells, or T cells provided the cDNA or gDNA that made up the material.

Germline CDR1 is LGHNA and CDR2 is YSLEER. The J segment lost 2 bases and the V segment lost 5 bases, leaving 6 bases of the junction unmatched. The CDR3 is 14 amino acids. TCRdb's copy holds only in-frame clones and misses some; the assay was immunoSEQ multiplex PCR. The repertoire includes over 150,000 clones, 88% of them detected once, and 2% to 2.5% sits in the top ten. This chain joins TRBV4-3 and TRBJ2-7; 7 nucleotides line up with TRBD2. The source material was peripheral blood. The sequence came from a man aged 45-65 years who had recovered from COVID-19. As DNA, the CDR3 is TGCGCCAGCAGCACCGGGGACTACCCCTACGAGCAGTACTTC. Translation gives CASSTGDYPYEQYF.